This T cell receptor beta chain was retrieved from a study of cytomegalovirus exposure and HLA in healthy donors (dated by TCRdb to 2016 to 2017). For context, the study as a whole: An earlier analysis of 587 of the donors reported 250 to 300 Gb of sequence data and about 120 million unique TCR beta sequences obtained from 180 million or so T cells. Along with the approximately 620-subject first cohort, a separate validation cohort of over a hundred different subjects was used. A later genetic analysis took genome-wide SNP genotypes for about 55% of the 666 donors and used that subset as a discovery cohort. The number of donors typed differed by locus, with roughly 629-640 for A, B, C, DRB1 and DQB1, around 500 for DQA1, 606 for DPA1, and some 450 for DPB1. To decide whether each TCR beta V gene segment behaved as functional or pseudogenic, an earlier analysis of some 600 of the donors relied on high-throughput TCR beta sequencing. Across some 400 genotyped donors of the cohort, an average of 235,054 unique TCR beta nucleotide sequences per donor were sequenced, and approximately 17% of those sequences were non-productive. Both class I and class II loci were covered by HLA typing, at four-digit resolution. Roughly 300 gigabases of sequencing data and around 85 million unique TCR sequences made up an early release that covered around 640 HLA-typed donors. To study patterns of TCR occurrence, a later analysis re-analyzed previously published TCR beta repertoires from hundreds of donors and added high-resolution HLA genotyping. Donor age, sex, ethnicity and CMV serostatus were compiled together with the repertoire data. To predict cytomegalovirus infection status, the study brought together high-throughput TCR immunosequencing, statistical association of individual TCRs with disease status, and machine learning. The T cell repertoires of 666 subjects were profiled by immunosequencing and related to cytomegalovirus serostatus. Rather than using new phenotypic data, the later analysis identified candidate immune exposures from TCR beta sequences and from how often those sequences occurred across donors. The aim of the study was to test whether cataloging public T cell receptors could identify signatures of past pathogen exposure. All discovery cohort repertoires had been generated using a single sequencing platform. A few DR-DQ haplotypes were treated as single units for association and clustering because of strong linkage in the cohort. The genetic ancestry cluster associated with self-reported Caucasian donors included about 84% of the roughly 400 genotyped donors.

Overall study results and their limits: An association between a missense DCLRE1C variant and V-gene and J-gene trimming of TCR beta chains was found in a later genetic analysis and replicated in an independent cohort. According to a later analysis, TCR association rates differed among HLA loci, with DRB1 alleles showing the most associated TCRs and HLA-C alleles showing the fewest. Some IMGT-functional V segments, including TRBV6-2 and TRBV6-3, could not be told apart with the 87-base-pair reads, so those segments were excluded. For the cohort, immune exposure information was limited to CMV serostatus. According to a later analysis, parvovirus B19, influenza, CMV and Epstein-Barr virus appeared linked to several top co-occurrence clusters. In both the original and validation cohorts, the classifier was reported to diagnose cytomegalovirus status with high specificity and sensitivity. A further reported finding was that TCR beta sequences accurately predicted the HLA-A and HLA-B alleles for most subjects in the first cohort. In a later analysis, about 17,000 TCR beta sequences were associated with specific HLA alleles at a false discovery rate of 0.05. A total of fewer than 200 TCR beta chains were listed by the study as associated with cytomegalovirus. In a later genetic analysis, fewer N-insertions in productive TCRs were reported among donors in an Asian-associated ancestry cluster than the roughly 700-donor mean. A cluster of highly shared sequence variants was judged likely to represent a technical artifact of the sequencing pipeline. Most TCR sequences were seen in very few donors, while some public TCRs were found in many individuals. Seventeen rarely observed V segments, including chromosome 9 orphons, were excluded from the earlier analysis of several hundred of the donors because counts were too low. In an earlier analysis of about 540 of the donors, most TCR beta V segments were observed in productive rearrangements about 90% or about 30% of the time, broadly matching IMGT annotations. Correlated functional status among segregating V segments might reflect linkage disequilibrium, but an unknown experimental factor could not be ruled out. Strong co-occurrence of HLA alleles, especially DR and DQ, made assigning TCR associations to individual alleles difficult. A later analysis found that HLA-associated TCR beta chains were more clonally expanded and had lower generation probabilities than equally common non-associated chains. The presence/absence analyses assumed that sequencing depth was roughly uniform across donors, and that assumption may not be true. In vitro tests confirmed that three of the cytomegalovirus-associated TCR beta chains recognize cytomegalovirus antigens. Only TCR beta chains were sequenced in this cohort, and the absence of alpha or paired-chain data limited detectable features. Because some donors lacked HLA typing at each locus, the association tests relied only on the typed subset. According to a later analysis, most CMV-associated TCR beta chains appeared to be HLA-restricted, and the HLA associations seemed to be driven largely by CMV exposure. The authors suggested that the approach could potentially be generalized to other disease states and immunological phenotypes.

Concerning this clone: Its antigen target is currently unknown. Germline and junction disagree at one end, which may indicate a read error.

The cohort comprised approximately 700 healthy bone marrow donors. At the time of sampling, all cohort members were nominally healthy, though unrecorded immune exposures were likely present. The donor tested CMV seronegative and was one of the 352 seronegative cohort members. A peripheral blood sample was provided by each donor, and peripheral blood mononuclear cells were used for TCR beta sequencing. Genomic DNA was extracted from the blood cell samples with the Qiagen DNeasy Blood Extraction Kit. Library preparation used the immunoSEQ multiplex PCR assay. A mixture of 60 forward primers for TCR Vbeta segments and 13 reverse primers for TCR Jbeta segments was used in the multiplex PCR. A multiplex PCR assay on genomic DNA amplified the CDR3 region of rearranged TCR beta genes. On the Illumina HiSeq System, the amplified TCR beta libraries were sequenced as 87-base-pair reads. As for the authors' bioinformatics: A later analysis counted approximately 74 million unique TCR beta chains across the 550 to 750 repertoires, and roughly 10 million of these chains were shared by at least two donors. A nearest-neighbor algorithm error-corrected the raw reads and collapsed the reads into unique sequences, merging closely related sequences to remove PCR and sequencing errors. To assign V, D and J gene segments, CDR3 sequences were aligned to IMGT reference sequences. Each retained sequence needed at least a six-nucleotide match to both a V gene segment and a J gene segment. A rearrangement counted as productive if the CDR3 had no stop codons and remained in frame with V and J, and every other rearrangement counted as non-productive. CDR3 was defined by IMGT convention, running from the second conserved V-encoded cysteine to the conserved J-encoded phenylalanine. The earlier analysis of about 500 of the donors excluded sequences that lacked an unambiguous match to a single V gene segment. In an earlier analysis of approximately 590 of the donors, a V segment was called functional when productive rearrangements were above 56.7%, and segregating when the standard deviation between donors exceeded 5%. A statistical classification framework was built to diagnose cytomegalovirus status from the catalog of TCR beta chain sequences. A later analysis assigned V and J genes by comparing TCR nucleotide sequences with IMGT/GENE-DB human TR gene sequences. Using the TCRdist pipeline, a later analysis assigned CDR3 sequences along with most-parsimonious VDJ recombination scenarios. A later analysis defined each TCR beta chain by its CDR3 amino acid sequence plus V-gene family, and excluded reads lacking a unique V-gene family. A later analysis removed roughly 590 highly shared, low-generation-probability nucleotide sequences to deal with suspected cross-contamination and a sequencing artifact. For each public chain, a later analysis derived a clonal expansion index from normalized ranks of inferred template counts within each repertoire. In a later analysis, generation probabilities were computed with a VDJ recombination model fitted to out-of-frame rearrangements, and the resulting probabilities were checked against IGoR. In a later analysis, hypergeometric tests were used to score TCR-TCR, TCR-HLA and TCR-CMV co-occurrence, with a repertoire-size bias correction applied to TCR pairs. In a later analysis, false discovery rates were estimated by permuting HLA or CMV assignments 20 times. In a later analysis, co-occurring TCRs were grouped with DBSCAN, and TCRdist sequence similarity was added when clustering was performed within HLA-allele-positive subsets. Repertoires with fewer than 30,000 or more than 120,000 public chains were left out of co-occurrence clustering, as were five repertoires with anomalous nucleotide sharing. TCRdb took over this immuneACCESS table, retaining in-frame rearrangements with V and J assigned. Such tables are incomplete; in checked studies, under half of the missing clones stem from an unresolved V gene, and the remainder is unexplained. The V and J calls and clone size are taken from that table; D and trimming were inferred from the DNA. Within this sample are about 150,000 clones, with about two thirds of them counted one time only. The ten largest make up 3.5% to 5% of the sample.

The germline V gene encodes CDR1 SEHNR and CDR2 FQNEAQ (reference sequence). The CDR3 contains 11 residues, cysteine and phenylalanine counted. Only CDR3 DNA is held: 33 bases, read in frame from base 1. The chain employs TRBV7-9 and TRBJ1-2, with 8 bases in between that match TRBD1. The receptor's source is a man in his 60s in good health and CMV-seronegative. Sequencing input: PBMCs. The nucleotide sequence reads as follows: TGTGCCAGCAGCCTCCGGGACAGGTCCTTCTTC. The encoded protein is CASSLRDRSFF.